Given below is one T cell receptor (beta chain) in context. Its cognate antigen is unknown. For each subset, genomic DNA was distributed in equal portions over several immunoSEQ plates. Authors' analysis steps: ImmunoSEQ supplied junction-only sequences lacking quality scores, so filtering was different. The table came from immunoSEQ multiplex PCR; TCRdb's copy has only in-frame clones and leaves some out. V, J and clone size reflect that table, while D and trimming were determined from the DNA. The sample lists about 2.1 million clones; approximately 94% were seen once. Naive CD8 cells lacked CD45RO and underwent positive selection for CCR7, leaving out terminally differentiated effector memory CD45RA+ cells. The data were taken from a study of shared clonotypes between healthy human individuals. Whole-study results and caveats: Among non-shared clonotypes, generation probabilities were lower than among those shared by all four donors. Represented diversity, genetic and exposure-history alike, was limited by few donors.

CDR3 length equals 15 residues. Germline V gene lookup returns CDR1 MDHEN and CDR2 SYDVKM. V lost 2 bases, J lost 3 bases, and 14 bases lay in between. Sample: naive CD8+ T cells from PBMCs. The V gene is TRBV28, the J gene TRBJ2-7; the D gene is possibly TRBD1 (6 bases). The sequence was obtained from a man between 18 and 29 years old in good health. Some clones in this sample may be carry-over from other donors' samples. The CDR3 region has the DNA TGTGCCAGCAGTTTAGGTCTGGACAGCCGCTACGAGCAGTACTTC. This gives the protein CASSLGLDSRYEQYF.